The next 8 T cell receptor beta chains were all read from a single sample in a study of early T cells in non-severe SARS-CoV-2 infection. Via MiXCR, TCRdb re-called the 5' RACE reads, giving one row per CDR3 protein. The top ten clones hold over 7.5% of a sample with tens of thousands of distinct CDR3 sequences, more than 9% of them seen once. The sample was whole blood, taken at baseline. The receptors originated from an adult who was a healthcare worker with PCR-confirmed SARS-CoV-2 infection or an uninfected control (not recorded which).

This clonotype was picked up many times. The V gene is TRBV7-9, the J gene TRBJ2-5; possibly TRBD1 or TRBD2 for D (6 bases each). Germline V lookup: CDR1 SEHNR, CDR2 FQNEAQ (reference sequence). The CDR3 contains 16 residues. V was pared by 5 bases and J by 2 bases, with 18 bases between. The CDR3, as DNA: TGTGCCAGCAGCCCCCGACAGGCTGGGGGGCAAGAGACCCAGTACTTC. Translated: CASSPRQAGGQETQYF.

Written as DNA, the CDR3 is TGTGCCAGCAGCGATTGGACTAGCGGGAGTCGCAATGAGCAGTTCTTC. It specifies CASSDWTSGSRNEQFF. The chain employs TRBV7-8 and TRBJ2-1; the match to TRBD2 covers 13 bases. Germline V gene lookup returns CDR1 SGHVS and CDR2 FQNEAQ. CDR3 size: 16 residues. The junction had 7 bases not matched to a gene; V was cut back by 5 bases and J by 6 bases.

This clonotype showed up just a few times. This sequence joins TRBV7-8 and TRBJ2-2; 7 bases agree with TRBD2. The CDR3 contains 14 residues. The germline V gene encodes CDR1 SGHVS and CDR2 FQNEAQ. J gave up 5 bases and V 6 bases, and 6 bases lay outside the gene matches. The CDR3 nucleotides read TGTGCCAGCAGACCGGGACTACCAACCGGGGAGCTGTTTTTT. It yields the protein CASRPGLPTGELFF.

This chain joins TRBV27 and TRBJ2-2, with 7 nucleotides matching TRBD2. The germline V gene encodes CDR1 MNHEY and CDR2 SMNVEV (reference sequence). V was pared by 3 bases and J by 5 bases, with 6 bases of the junction left unmatched. This CDR3 has 15 residues. CDR3 bases: TGTGCCAGCAGTTTTGGGCGGGAGCGAACCGGGGAGCTGTTTTTT. Protein: CASSFGRERTGELFF.

This clonotype was counted only a few times. The chain carries TRBV28 and TRBJ2-5; TRBD2 aligns across 12 bases. With 6 bases clipped from V and 6 bases from J, the junction kept 5 bases outside the gene matches. The CDR3 extends over 14 amino acids. Germline CDR1 and CDR2: MDHEN and SYDVKM. The CDR3 nucleotides read TGTGCCAGCAGGACTAGCGGGAGTGGAAAGACCCAGTACTTC. It codes for CASRTSGSGKTQYF. Full variable domain (missing parts from reference TRBV28 and TRBJ2-5): DVKVTQSSRYLVKRTGEKVFLECVQDMDHENMFWYRQDPGLGLRLIYFSYDVKMKEKGDIPEGYSVSREKKERFSLILESASTNQTSMYLCASRTSGSGKTQYFGPGTRLLVL.

This clonotype was seen more than once but under ten times. This chain connects TRBV7-2 to TRBJ2-3, with D tentatively TRBD1 (5 bases). With 3 bases removed from V and 6 bases from J, the gap between germline ends came to 13 bases. The CDR3 length is 14 residues. Germline loops: CDR1 SGHTA, CDR2 FQGNSA. The CDR3 DNA follows: TGTGCCAGCAGCTTCTTCAGGGCAGGGGATACGCAGTATTTT. It is translated as CASSFFRAGDTQYF.

This clonotype was counted between two and nine times. The V gene is TRBV3-1, the J gene TRBJ1-1; possible D gene TRBD1, 5 bases. V was shortened by 1 base and J by 1 base, with 10 bases between the two germline ends. CDR1 and CDR2 from the germline V gene are LGHDT and YNNKEL (reference sequence). The CDR3 extends over 15 amino acids. CDR3 loop: CASSQGKTGNTEAFF. The CDR3 nucleotides are TGTGCCAGCAGCCAAGGGAAAACAGGGAACACTGAAGCTTTCTTT.

This clonotype occurred many times. The V and J genes are TRBV9 and TRBJ2-7, with 13 nucleotides matching TRBD2. The CDR3 sequence is 16 residues long. Germline CDR1 and CDR2: SGDLS and YYNGEE. J gave up 2 bases and V 4 bases, and 6 bases lay outside the gene matches. CDR3: CASSKGLAGTAYEQYF. CDR3 nucleotides: TGTGCCAGCAGCAAGGGACTAGCGGGAACCGCCTACGAGCAGTACTTC. The full variable domain, its missing parts supplied by reference TRBV9 and TRBJ2-7, is DSGVTQTPKHLITATGQRVTLRCSPRSGDLSVYWYQQSLDQGLQFLIQYYNGEERAKGNILERFSAQQFPDLHSELNLSSLELGDSALYFCASSKGLAGTAYEQYFGPGTRLTVT.